The T cell receptor (beta chain) described here comes from a study of cytomegalovirus exposure and HLA in healthy donors. General study points: The study listed 150 to 200 cytomegalovirus-associated TCR beta chains. In vitro assays verified that three CMV-associated chains recognized CMV antigens specifically. There was a cluster of highly shared sequence variants that was likely a sequencing artifact. Researchers reportedly found TCR beta sequences accurately predicted most subjects' HLA-A and HLA-B alleles.

With 0 bases removed from V and 2 bases from J, the gap between germline ends came to 19 bases. Germline V gene data show CDR1 as LGHNA and CDR2 as YSLEER. CDR3 length equals 18 residues. To note about this clone: Its antigen is not identified.

Primers: 60 Vbeta forward and 13 Jbeta reverse. Profiled with immunoSEQ multiplex PCR; TCRdb holds only in-frame clones, not every one. Here the sample spans 100,000 to 150,000 clones, more than 75% being singletons. The TCR sequence derives from a man aged 30 to 45 in good health and CMV-seropositive. The chain couples TRBV4-3 to TRBJ1-2, with D possibly being TRBD1 (6 bases). Sequencing was carried out using PBMCs. CDR3 loop: CASSQDTGGGGPNYGYTF. CDR3 nucleotides: TGCGCCAGCAGCCAAGACACGGGGGGTGGGGGGCCGAACTATGGCTACACCTTC.